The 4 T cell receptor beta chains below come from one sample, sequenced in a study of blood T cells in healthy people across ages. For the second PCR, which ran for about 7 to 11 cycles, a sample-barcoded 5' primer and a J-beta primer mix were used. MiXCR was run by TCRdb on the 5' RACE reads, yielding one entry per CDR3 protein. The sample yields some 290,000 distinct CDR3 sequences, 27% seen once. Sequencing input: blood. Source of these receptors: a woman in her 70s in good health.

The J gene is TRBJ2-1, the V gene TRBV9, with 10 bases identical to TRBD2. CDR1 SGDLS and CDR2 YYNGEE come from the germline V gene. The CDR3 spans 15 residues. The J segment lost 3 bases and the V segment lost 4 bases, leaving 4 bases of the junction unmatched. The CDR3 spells CASSLTSGFYNEQFF. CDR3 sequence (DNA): TGTGCCAGCAGCCTGACTAGCGGGTTCTACAATGAGCAGTTCTTC.

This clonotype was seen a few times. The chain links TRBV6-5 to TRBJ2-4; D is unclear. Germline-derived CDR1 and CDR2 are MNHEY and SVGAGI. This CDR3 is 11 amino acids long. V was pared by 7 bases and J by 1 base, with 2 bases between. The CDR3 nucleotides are TGTGCCAGCACTGCCAAAAACATTCAGTACTTC. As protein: CASTAKNIQYF.

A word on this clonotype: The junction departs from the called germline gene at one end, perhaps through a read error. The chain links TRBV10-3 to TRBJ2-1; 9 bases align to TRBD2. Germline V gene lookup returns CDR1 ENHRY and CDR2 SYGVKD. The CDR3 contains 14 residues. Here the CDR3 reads CAISSGTTYNEQLF. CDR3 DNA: TGTGCCATCTCTAGCGGGACGACCTACAATGAGCAGCTCTTC.

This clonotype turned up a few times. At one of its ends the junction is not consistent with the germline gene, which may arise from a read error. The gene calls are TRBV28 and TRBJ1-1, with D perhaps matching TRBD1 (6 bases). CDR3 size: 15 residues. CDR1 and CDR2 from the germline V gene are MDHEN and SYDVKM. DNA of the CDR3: TGTGCCAGCAGAATCACCCAGGGGATGAACACTGGAGCTTTCTTT. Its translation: CASRITQGMNTGAFF.